This T cell receptor (beta chain) originates from a study of shared clonotypes between healthy human individuals. Overall study findings and caveats: Rarefaction exposed incomplete sorted-subset sequencing despite large depth. Naive subsets generally had larger estimated richness than memory subsets.

Turning to this clone: The antigen remains unidentified.

Under the authors' procedure: ImmunoSEQ output lacked quality scores and full-length reads, limiting matched filtering. The method was immunoSEQ multiplex PCR; TCRdb's version includes in-frame clones alone and lacks a portion of them. For V, J and clone size, that table is used; D and trimming come from the DNA. The table records about 1,500,000 clones, roughly 96% of them present only once. Trimming took 0 bases from V and 0 from J; bases not matched to a gene: 5. The CDR3 contains 20 residues. The V gene's germline CDR1 is SGHRS and CDR2 YFSETQ. This sequence joins TRBV5-1 and TRBJ2-6; TRBD2 agrees at 14 bases. Sequenced input: naive CD4+ T cells sorted from blood. The subset is: CD45RA+ positively selected. The sequence derives from a man aged 25 to 40 in good health. CDR3 amino acids: CASSLDGLAGGYSGANVLTF. CDR3 DNA: TGCGCCAGCAGCTTGGATGGACTAGCGGGAGGATACTCTGGGGCCAACGTCCTGACTTTC.